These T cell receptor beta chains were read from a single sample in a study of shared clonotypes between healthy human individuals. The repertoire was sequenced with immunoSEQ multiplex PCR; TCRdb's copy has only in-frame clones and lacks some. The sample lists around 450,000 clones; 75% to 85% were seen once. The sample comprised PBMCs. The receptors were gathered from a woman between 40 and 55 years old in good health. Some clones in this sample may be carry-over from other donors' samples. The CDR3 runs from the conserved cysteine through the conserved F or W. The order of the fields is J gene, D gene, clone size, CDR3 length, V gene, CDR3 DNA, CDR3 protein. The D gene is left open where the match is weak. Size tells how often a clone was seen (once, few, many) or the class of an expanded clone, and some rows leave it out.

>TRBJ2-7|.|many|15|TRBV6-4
TGTGCCAGCAGTGAGGAGGCCGGAGAGGGAAACGAGCAGTACTTC
CASSEEAGEGNEQYF
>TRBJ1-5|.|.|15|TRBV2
TGTGCCAGCATGGAGTTGGCAGGGCTGAATCAGCCCCAGCATTTT
CASMELAGLNQPQHF
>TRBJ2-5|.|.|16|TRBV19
TGTGCCAGTAACAAACTTGGGGCGGGGTCCGAAGAGACCCAGTACTTC
CASNKLGAGSEETQYF
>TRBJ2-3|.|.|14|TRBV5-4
TGTGCCAGCAGCTTTACAGGAAGAACAGATACGCAGTATTTT
CASSFTGRTDTQYF
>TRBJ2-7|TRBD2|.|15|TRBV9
TGTGCCAGCAGCCCTATACTAGCGGGAGATAACGAGCAGTACTTC
CASSPILAGDNEQYF
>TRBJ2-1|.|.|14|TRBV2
TGTGCCAGCATGATACCCATCTCCTACAATGAGCAGTTCTTC
CASMIPISYNEQFF
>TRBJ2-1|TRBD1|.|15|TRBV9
TGTGCCAGCAGCTTGGGACAGGGTTCCTACAATGAGCAGTTCTTC
CASSLGQGSYNEQFF
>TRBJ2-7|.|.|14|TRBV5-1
TGCGCCAGCAGCCGTGGACAGCTCGAGTCCGAGCAGTACTTC
CASSRGQLESEQYF
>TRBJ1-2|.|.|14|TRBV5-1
TGCGCCAGCAGCTTGGCCGAAGGAAACTATGGCTACACCTTC
CASSLAEGNYGYTF
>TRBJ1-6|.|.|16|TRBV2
TGTGCCAGCAGTAGACAGGTGATCCCCTATAATTCACCCCTCCACTTT
CASSRQVIPYNSPLHF
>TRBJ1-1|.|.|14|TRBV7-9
TGTGCCAGCAGCTTAGACGGGAGCGGCACTGAAGCTTTCTTT
CASSLDGSGTEAFF
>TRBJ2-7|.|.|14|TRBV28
TGTGCCAGCAGTGTCAGGGGGGACTCCTACGAGCAGTACTTC
CASSVRGDSYEQYF
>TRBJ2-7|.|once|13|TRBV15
TGTGCCACCCTTCAGGAGGGGACAAACGAGCAGTACTTC
CATLQEGTNEQYF
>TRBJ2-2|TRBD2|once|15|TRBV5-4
TGTGCCAGCAGCTTTGCTAGCGGAGACACCGGGGAGCTGTTTTTT
CASSFASGDTGELFF
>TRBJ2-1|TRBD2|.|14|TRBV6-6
TGTGCCAGCAGTTTGGGACTAGCCTACAATGAGCAGTTCTTC
CASSLGLAYNEQFF
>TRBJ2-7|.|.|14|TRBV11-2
TGTGCCAGCAGCTTAGGAGGAAACTCCTACGAGCAGTACTTC
CASSLGGNSYEQYF